The sequence of this T cell receptor (beta chain) was determined in a study of shared clonotypes between healthy human individuals. Investigators spread the genomic DNA of each subset evenly over several immunoSEQ plates. Sequencing used immunoSEQ multiplex PCR; TCRdb keeps in-frame clones, though not all of them. This sample has about 2.1 million clones, with just over 90% found just once. Only CD45RO-negative cells positively selected for CCR7 counted as naive CD8 cells, so terminally differentiated effector memory CD45RA+ cells were excluded. The CDR3 is made up of 11 amino acids. Per the germline V gene, CDR1 is SQVTM and CDR2 is ANQGSEA.

This chain uses TRBV29-1 with TRBJ2-5, with TRBD1 matching over 7 bases. The DNA matches TRBJ2-7 better at its end, which makes the J call doubtful. Sequenced material: naive CD8+ T cells from PBMCs. This clonotype originated in a man younger than 30 in good health. Some clones in this sample may be carry-over from other donors' samples. Written as DNA, the CDR3 is TGCAGCGCCAGGGGGACCTACGAGCAGTACTTC. The encoded protein is CSARGTYEQYF.